This T cell receptor (beta chain) was sequenced for a study of tumor and adjacent non-tumor tissue in lung cancer. Whole-study context: Histology: around 13 adenocarcinoma, a couple of squamous cell carcinoma, 1 small cell lung cancer.

This clonotype was observed at least ten times. Its antigen is unidentified. This sample's RNA came from whole unsorted tissue. Three rounds of nested PCR, following a modified ARM-PCR protocol, produced the TCRbeta library. TCRdb reprocessed the multiplex PCR reads via MiXCR and lists one record per CDR3 protein. This sample has 120,000 to 150,000 distinct CDR3 sequences; around two thirds occur once, and the top ten carry 15% to 20%. CDR3 size: 11 residues. The germline gives CDR1 DFQATT, CDR2 SNEGSKA (reference sequence). General study points: In normal lung, the top 100 clones were significantly more dominant than in tumor. Significantly higher TCR diversity was found in tumor than normal lung.

The chain combines TRBV20-1 with TRBJ2-3; D not resolved. Sequenced: lung tumor tissue. This TCR was sampled from a man in his sixties with small cell lung cancer. The DNA for the CDR3 is TGCAGACTTGCTAGCACAGATACGCAGTATTTT. Translating gives CRLASTDTQYF.